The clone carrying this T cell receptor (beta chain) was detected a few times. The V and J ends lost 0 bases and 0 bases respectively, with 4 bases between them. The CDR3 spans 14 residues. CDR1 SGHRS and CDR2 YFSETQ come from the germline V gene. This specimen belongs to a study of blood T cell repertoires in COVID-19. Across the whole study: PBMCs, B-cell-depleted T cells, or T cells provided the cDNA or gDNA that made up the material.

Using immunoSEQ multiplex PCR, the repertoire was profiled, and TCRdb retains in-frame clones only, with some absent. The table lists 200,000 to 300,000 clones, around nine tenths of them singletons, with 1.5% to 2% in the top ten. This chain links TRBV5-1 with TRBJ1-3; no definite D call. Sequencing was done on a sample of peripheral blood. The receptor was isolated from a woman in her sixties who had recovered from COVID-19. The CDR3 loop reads CASSLAVSGNTIYF. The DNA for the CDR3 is TGCGCCAGCAGCTTGGCAGTCTCTGGAAACACCATATATTTT.